This passage covers 27 T cell receptor beta chains from one sample sequenced in a study of a mutant IDH1 vaccine in newly diagnosed glioma (dated by TCRdb to about 2021). The library came from the immunoSEQ multiplex PCR assay. The source is immuneACCESS, and TCRdb retained only in-frame sequences with V and J called. Part of the clones is not carried over; for the studies checked, unresolved V genes explain less than half of this, and the remainder is unexplained. The sample table shows 30,000 to 40,000 clones, and around 84% are seen once. The top ten constitute approximately 7.1% of the sample. The meaning of the sample's time point label: week 35, safety follow-up. A 20-mer mutant IDH1 peptide at 300 micrograms in Montanide made up each vaccine dose, which was injected subcutaneously together with topical imiquimod. Their target antigens are unknown. The material was PBMCs, obtained from a glioma patient whose treatment included an IDH1 peptide vaccine. Receptor source: a woman aged 18-30 years with glioma.

The chain joins TRBV18 to TRBJ1-2; D unclear. This CDR3 has 15 residues. Germline CDR1 reads KGHSH; CDR2 reads LQKENI. V gave up 3 bases and J gave up 6 bases, with 17 bases separating them. CDR3 protein: CASSPGATPRDGYTF. The CDR3, as DNA: TGTGCCAGCTCACCGGGAGCCACACCTAGGGATGGCTACACCTTC.

A single count supports this clone. V usage is TRBV21-1 and J usage is TRBJ2-3. TRBV21-1 corresponds to a pseudogene. The CDR3 consists of 17 residues. CDR3 region: CASSYAQSNSSTDTQYF. CDR3 DNA sequence: TGTGCCAGCAGCTATGCCCAGTCTAATTCTAGCACAGATACGCAGTATTTT.

V and J are TRBV18 and TRBJ1-5; D remains ambiguous. Trimming shortened V by 2 bases and J by 2 bases, and 13 bases separated the two germline ends. Per germline, CDR1 KGHSH and CDR2 LQKENI. This CDR3 contains 16 residues. The CDR3 DNA is TGTGCCAGCTCACCAATTAATAGTTTAGGCAATCAGCCCCAGCATTTT. It encodes CASSPINSLGNQPQHF.

This clone was detected only a few times. In DNA form, the CDR3 reads TGTGCCAGCAGCTTAGGGCCTGGCCAGCCCCAGCATTTT. Translating gives CASSLGPGQPQHF. This chain uses TRBV7-9 with TRBJ1-5, with unresolved D. Germline assignment: CDR1 SEHNR and CDR2 FQNEAQ (reference sequence). This CDR3 region has 13 residues. Trimming cost V 1 base and J 7 bases, with 8 bases left between them.

The V call is TRBV18, the J call TRBJ1-2, with a possible D match to TRBD1 (6 bases). V dropped 3 bases and J dropped 3 bases, with 11 bases sitting between them. There are 14 residues in the CDR3. CDR1 and CDR2 from the germline V gene are KGHSH and LQKENI. The CDR3 DNA reads as TGTGCCAGCTCACCGACGACAGGAGACTATGGCTACACCTTC. It specifies CASSPTTGDYGYTF. Complete variable domain (other parts from reference TRBV18 and TRBJ1-2): NAGVMQNPRHLVRRRGQEARLRCSPMKGHSHVYWYRQLPEEGLKFMVYLQKENIIDESGMPKERFSAEFPKEGPSILRIQQVVRGDSAAYFCASSPTTGDYGYTFGSGTRLTVV.

The gene calls are TRBV28 and TRBJ2-1, with a tentative D call TRBD2 (6 bases). Per germline, CDR1 MDHEN and CDR2 SYDVKM. The CDR3 loop spans 14 amino acids. Trimming left V 11 bases short and J 8 bases short, with 22 bases between. CDR3 loop: CAVHGTLGRDEQFF. In DNA form, the CDR3 reads TGTGCCGTGCATGGGACTTTGGGCAGGGATGAGCAGTTCTTC.

This clone was seen a handful of times. This chain links TRBV30 with TRBJ2-1; 8 bases map to TRBD2. The CDR3 runs to 13 residues. The V gene's germline CDR1 is GTSNPN and CDR2 SVGIG (reference sequence). The ends lost 3 bases at V and 3 bases at J; junction bases unmatched: 1. CDR3 amino acids: CAWSGGDYNEQFF. The CDR3 nucleotides read TGTGCCTGGAGCGGGGGGGACTACAATGAGCAGTTCTTC.

V usage is TRBV6-6 and J usage is TRBJ2-7, with TRBD1 identical over 7 bases. The CDR3 covers 14 residues. V was clipped by 2 bases and J by 6 bases; unmatched bases: 7. Germline V lookup: CDR1 MNHNY, CDR2 SVGAGI (reference sequence). CDR3 sequence: CASSYRDRVGEQYF. The CDR3 DNA reads as TGTGCCAGCAGTTACCGAGACAGGGTAGGCGAGCAGTACTTC.

The chain combines TRBV19 with TRBJ2-1; D may be TRBD2 (5 bases). Per the germline V gene, CDR1 is LNHDA and CDR2 is SQIVND (reference sequence). V was clipped by 8 bases and J by 9 bases, with 11 bases between them. The length of the CDR3 is 11 residues. The CDR3 region has the DNA TGTGCCAGTGGCCCGGGGTCTGAGCAGTTCTTC. Residues: CASGPGSEQFF.

J is TRBJ2-5 and V is TRBV4-2; 9 bases line up with TRBD2. With V trimmed by 0 bases and J by 1 base, 0 bases remained unmatched. Germline CDR1 and CDR2: LGHNA and YNFKEQ. The CDR3 has 15 residues. DNA of the CDR3: TGTGCCAGCAGCCAAGAGCGGGAGGGCCAAGAGACCCAGTACTTC. This encodes CASSQEREGQETQYF.

This CDR3 is CASSSGQGIPYEQYF. CDR3 nucleotide sequence: TGCGCCAGCAGCTCCGGGCAGGGGATCCCCTACGAGCAGTACTTC. This sequence joins TRBV5-1 and TRBJ2-7, with a weak D call TRBD1 (6 bases). The CDR3 covers 15 residues. CDR1 and CDR2 from the germline V gene are SGHRS and YFSETQ. V was clipped by 3 bases and J by 2 bases, with 15 bases between them.

The rearrangement links TRBV14 to TRBJ2-5; unclear D gene. The CDR3 loop spans 14 amino acids. Germline CDR1 SGHDN, CDR2 FVKESK. Between the trimmed V and J ends, which lost 0 bases and 1 base, there was a span of 6 bases. The CDR3 reads CASSQDRPQETQYF. The CDR3 DNA reads as TGTGCCAGCAGCCAAGACAGGCCCCAAGAGACCCAGTACTTC.

The chain recombines TRBV5-1 with TRBJ2-7; D remains unclear. Per germline, CDR1 SGHRS and CDR2 YFSETQ. V lost 6 bases and J 2 bases, leaving 18 bases between the germline ends. CDR3 length: 15 amino acids. The CDR3 protein is CASKWGVGSTYEQYF. For the CDR3, the DNA is TGCGCCAGCAAATGGGGTGTAGGGTCGACCTACGAGCAGTACTTC.

The gene calls are TRBV27 and TRBJ2-3; possibly TRBD2 for D (6 bases). With 3 bases removed from V and 4 bases from J, the gap between germline ends came to 17 bases. The CDR3 has 16 amino acids. Germline-derived CDR1 and CDR2 are MNHEY and SMNVEV (reference sequence). For the CDR3, the DNA is TGTGCCAGCAGTTTGGCGGGACGTCAAGGGGCAGATACGCAGTATTTT. Encoded protein: CASSLAGRQGADTQYF.

The chain combines TRBV7-2 with TRBJ2-1, with a weak D call TRBD1 (5 bases). The germline CDR1 and CDR2 sequences are SGHTA and FQGNSA. The CDR3 loop spans 19 amino acids. The V gene lost 5 bases and the J gene lost 0 bases, with 23 bases spanning the gap. CDR3 residues: CASSTALTAISSSYNEQFF. CDR3 nucleotides: TGTGCCAGCAGCACCGCTTTGACAGCAATTTCGAGCTCCTACAATGAGCAGTTCTTC.

This clone was seen a single time. The V and J genes are TRBV28 and TRBJ2-3; 11 nucleotides agree with TRBD1. The germline V gene encodes CDR1 MDHEN and CDR2 SYDVKM. Trimming at V came to 7 bases and at J to 1 base, leaving 10 bases not matched to a gene. This CDR3 has 17 amino acids. CDR3 protein: CASTGAGTGGGTDTQYF. The CDR3 coding sequence is TGTGCCAGCACAGGAGCAGGGACAGGGGGTGGCACAGATACGCAGTATTTT.

This chain links TRBV6-6 with TRBJ1-6; D is possibly TRBD1 (5 bases). This CDR3 is built from 14 residues. Germline CDR1 reads MNHNY; CDR2 reads SVGAGI (reference sequence). The V end lost 2 bases, the J end lost 5 bases, and 7 bases lay between the germline ends. CDR3 region: CASSYRQHNSPLHF. CDR3 DNA: TGTGCCAGCAGTTACCGACAGCATAATTCACCCCTCCACTTT.

The V and J genes are TRBV27 and TRBJ2-3; D ambiguous. V dropped 2 bases and J dropped 5 bases, with 8 bases sitting between them. The CDR3 totals 13 residues. Germline CDR1 MNHEY, CDR2 SMNVEV (reference sequence). For the CDR3, the DNA is TGTGCCAGCAGTTTAGGTATTCTAGATACGCAGTATTTT. It translates to CASSLGILDTQYF.

The chain carries TRBV30 and TRBJ2-1; D not certain. Trimming took 4 bases from V and 3 from J, leaving 7 bases between them. In germline, CDR1 is GTSNPN, CDR2 SVGIG (reference sequence). This CDR3 comprises 12 residues. The CDR3 protein is CAWTPVYNEQFF. The CDR3 coding sequence is TGTGCCTGGACCCCTGTCTACAATGAGCAGTTCTTC.

The rearrangement links TRBV7-2 to TRBJ1-2, with D uncertain. The CDR3 covers 13 residues. Trimming removed 1 base at V and 6 bases at J, with 9 bases between. CDR1 SGHTA and CDR2 FQGNSA come from the germline V gene. The CDR3 sequence is CASSLGSGNGYTF. In DNA form, the CDR3 reads TGTGCCAGCAGCTTAGGGTCGGGGAATGGCTACACCTTC. Based on the CDR3 plus reference TRBV7-2 and TRBJ1-2, the full variable domain is GAGVSQSPSNKVTEKGKDVELRCDPISGHTALYWYRQSLGQGLEFLIYFQGNSAPDKSGLPSDRFSAERTGGSVSTLTIQRTQQEDSAVYLCASSLGSGNGYTFGSGTRLTVV.

This sequence joins TRBV25-1 and TRBJ2-3, with D possibly TRBD2 on 5 matching bases. Germline V gene lookup returns CDR1 MGHDK and CDR2 SYGVNS. V lost 6 bases and J lost 7, with 17 bases in between. The CDR3 extends over 14 amino acids. The CDR3 DNA follows: TGTGCCAGCAGCACTAGGGTCTCCTTGAATACGCAGTATTTT. It is translated as CASSTRVSLNTQYF. Complete variable domain (other parts from reference TRBV25-1 and TRBJ2-3): EADIYQTPRYLVIGTGKKITLECSQTMGHDKMYWYQQDPGMELHLIHYSYGVNSTEKGDLSSESTVSRIRTEHFPLTLESARPSHTSQYLCASSTRVSLNTQYFGPGTRLTVL.

The chain recombines TRBV10-3 with TRBJ2-7; D possibly uses TRBD1 or TRBD2 (5 bases each). Germline assignment: CDR1 ENHRY and CDR2 SYGVKD. The CDR3 length is 14 residues. With 4 bases removed from V and 11 bases from J, the gap between germline ends came to 21 bases. The CDR3 here is CAISADRDLLNKYF. The CDR3 DNA follows: TGTGCCATCAGTGCCGATCGGGACCTATTAAACAAGTACTTC.

This clone was counted between two and nine times. The chain uses TRBV10-3 and TRBJ1-1; D possibly corresponds to TRBD1 (6 bases). This CDR3 is built from 14 residues. V was shortened by 8 bases and J by 1 base, with 14 bases between the two germline ends. Germline V gene lookup returns CDR1 ENHRY and CDR2 SYGVKD. The CDR3 here is CAISPGGSNTEAFF. DNA of the CDR3: TGTGCCATCTCCCCGGGGGGCTCGAACACTGAAGCTTTCTTT.

This clone was observed a few times. The rearrangement joins TRBV19 to TRBJ1-1, with 7 bases matching TRBD1. The J segment lost 3 bases and the V segment lost 6 bases, leaving 13 bases of the junction unmatched. This CDR3 contains 16 residues. CDR1 is LNHDA, CDR2 SQIVND, per germline (reference sequence). CDR3 amino acids: CASRSPFRDSYTEAFF. DNA for the CDR3: TGTGCCAGTAGAAGCCCTTTCCGGGACAGCTACACTGAAGCTTTCTTT.

The chain uses TRBV13 and TRBJ2-4; a weak D match, TRBD2 (6 bases). V dropped 5 bases and J dropped 5 bases, with 10 bases sitting between them. The CDR3 covers 13 residues. Germline values: CDR1 PRHDT, CDR2 FYEKMQ (reference sequence). CDR3 bases: TGTGCCAGCAGCGAGGGACTTCAAAACATTCAGTACTTC. It encodes CASSEGLQNIQYF. The full variable domain, rest sourced from reference TRBV13 and TRBJ2-4, is AAGVIQSPRHLIKEKRETATLKCYPIPRHDTVYWYQQGPGQDPQFLISFYEKMQSDKGSIPDRFSAQQFSDYHSELNMSSLELGDSALYFCASSEGLQNIQYFGAGTRLSVL.

The sample holds one count of this clone. The chain couples TRBV7-9 to TRBJ1-4, with TRBD1 as a possible D gene (5 bases). Germline V gives CDR1 SEHNR, CDR2 FQNEAQ (reference sequence). This CDR3 has 15 amino acids. V dropped 3 bases and J dropped 2 bases, with 10 bases sitting between them. CDR3 DNA: TGTGCCAGCAGCTTCCAGGGTTTGACTAATGAAAAACTGTTTTTT. It is translated as CASSFQGLTNEKLFF.

The chain carries TRBV6-5 and TRBJ1-3, with 7 bases fitting TRBD1. The germline V gene has CDR1 MNHEY and CDR2 SVGAGI. There are 15 residues in the CDR3. With 6 bases clipped from V and 3 bases from J, the junction kept 8 bases outside the gene matches. CDR3 protein: CASSRETGSGNTIYF. In nucleotides, the CDR3 is TGTGCCAGCAGCCGCGAGACAGGGAGTGGAAACACCATATATTTT.